Following are 31 T cell receptor beta chains from one sample sequenced in a study of blood T cells in healthy people across ages. For the second PCR, which ran for 7 to 11 cycles, a sample-barcoded 5' primer and a J-beta primer mix were used. A single record per CDR3 protein comes from TCRdb applying MiXCR to the 5' RACE reads. The sample has 1.5 million or so distinct CDR3 sequences, 35% to 45% seen once; the top ten hold roughly 3.7%. Specimen: blood. These receptors came from a young woman in good health.

This clonotype was observed a few times. The chain joins TRBV29-1 to TRBJ1-5; 10 positions match TRBD1. J was trimmed by 5 bases and V by 4 bases; bases with no gene match: 2. The V gene's germline CDR1 is SQVTM and CDR2 ANQGSEA. The CDR3 has 13 amino acids. CDR3 region: CSVGGQGHQPQHF. In DNA, the CDR3 is TGCAGCGTTGGGGGACAGGGGCATCAGCCCCAGCATTTT.

This rearrangement joins TRBV7-9 to TRBJ2-7; D possibly uses TRBD1 or TRBD2 (6 bases each). The J call is in doubt because the DNA end fits TRBJ2-5 better. The CDR3 is 15 residues long. The V gene's germline CDR1 is SEHNR and CDR2 FQNEAQ (reference sequence). The CDR3 nucleotides read TGTGCCAGCAGCTTAGTTTCGGGGGCAGGGGAGACCCAGTACTTC. Protein: CASSLVSGAGETQYF.

A few counts support this clonotype. This chain joins TRBV20-1 and TRBJ1-5, with 10 bases matching TRBD1. Per germline, CDR1 DFQATT and CDR2 SNEGSKA (reference sequence). Trimming took 3 bases from V and 1 from J; bases not matched to a gene: 15. This CDR3 region has 19 residues. CDR3 amino acids: CSARLKPGQGRGSNQPQHF. CDR3 DNA: TGCAGTGCTAGGTTAAAACCGGGACAGGGGAGAGGGAGCAATCAGCCCCAGCATTTT.

The chain is built from TRBV12-3 or TRBV12-4 and TRBJ2-1; maybe TRBD2 (6 bases). The CDR3 length is 11 residues. Trimming pared 5 bases from V and 10 bases from J, leaving 9 bases between. The CDR3 sequence: CASSELAEQFF. CDR3 nucleotides: TGTGCCAGCAGTGAGCTAGCGGAGCAGTTCTTC.

The sample holds a few counts of this clonotype. The chain recombines TRBV4-2 with TRBJ1-1, with D possibly TRBD1 on 6 matching bases. Germline CDR1 reads LGHNA; CDR2 reads YNFKEQ. With 0 bases removed from V and 1 base from J, the gap between germline ends came to 12 bases. CDR3 length equals 16 residues. The CDR3 DNA reads TGTGCCAGCAGCCAAGATCTGACCAGGGGGAACACTGAAGCTTTCTTT. As protein: CASSQDLTRGNTEAFF.

The rearrangement joins TRBV7-9 to TRBJ2-7; either TRBD1 or TRBD2 may supply D (5 bases each). The V gene's germline CDR1 is SEHNR and CDR2 FQNEAQ (reference sequence). This CDR3 is built from 15 residues. Deletions cut 2 bases from V and 2 bases from J, with 13 bases between. The CDR3 spells CASSLRSVGAYEQYF. The CDR3 nucleotides read TGTGCCAGCAGCTTAAGGTCCGTGGGGGCCTACGAGCAGTACTTC.

The CDR3 coding sequence is TGTGCCAGCAGCCTTCAAGCCCTAGAAACAGATACGCAGTATTTT. As protein: CASSLQALETDTQYF. The chain has TRBV7-3 and TRBJ2-3, with D uncertain. V dropped 5 bases and J dropped 3 bases, with 15 bases sitting between them. Germline lookup yields CDR1 SGHTA and CDR2 FQGTGA. The CDR3 extends over 15 amino acids.

This clonotype was recorded a few times. The chain uses TRBV6-2 or TRBV6-3 and TRBJ2-4, with TRBD1 identical over 9 bases. The CDR3 covers 16 residues. Germline CDR1 reads MNHEY; CDR2 reads SVGEGT. Trimming took 2 bases from V and 5 from J; bases not matched to a gene: 7. DNA of the CDR3: TGTGCCAGCAGTTACGGGGGGACAGGGACCGAAAACATTCAGTACTTC. Translation: CASSYGGTGTENIQYF.

The chain joins TRBV27 to TRBJ2-7; D not certain. Trimming pared 1 base from V and 2 bases from J, leaving 9 bases between. The CDR3 contains 14 residues. CDR1 MNHEY and CDR2 SMNVEV come from the germline V gene (reference sequence). The CDR3: CASSLLGKTYEQYF. In DNA, the CDR3 is TGTGCCAGCAGTTTATTAGGGAAGACCTACGAGCAGTACTTC.

Concerning this clonotype itself: This may stem from a read error, because a much larger clone lies one nucleotide away. The chain employs TRBV6-2 or TRBV6-3 and TRBJ1-5, with unresolved D. Germline lookup yields CDR1 MNHEY and CDR2 SVGEGT. Deletions cut 2 bases from V and 0 bases from J, with 17 bases between. The CDR3 length is 18 residues. As DNA, the CDR3 is TGTGCCAGCAGTTACCAGCCCGACCAGGTCTGTAGCAATCAGCCCCAGCATTTT. Translated: CASSYQPDQVCSNQPQHF.

This clonotype was detected a few times. The chain couples TRBV12-3 or TRBV12-4 to TRBJ2-1; 9 bases agree with TRBD2. This CDR3 is built from 21 residues. The junction had 25 bases not matched to a gene; V was cut back by 7 bases and J by 3 bases. This CDR3 reads CASTLRRAQAGGRINYNEQFF. CDR3 nucleotide sequence: TGTGCCAGCACCCTTCGACGGGCTCAAGCGGGGGGCCGAATTAACTACAATGAGCAGTTCTTC.

In this sample, this clonotype turned up a few times. The rearrangement joins TRBV4-1 to TRBJ2-3; weak D call: TRBD2 (5 bases). Germline-derived CDR1 and CDR2 are MGHRA and YSYEKL. This CDR3 has 16 amino acids. The V end was cut by 1 base, the J end by 1 base, with 12 bases between. The CDR3 DNA is TGCGCCAGCAGCCAAGGGCCTAGCCTGGGCACAGATACGCAGTATTTT. Residues: CASSQGPSLGTDTQYF.

This clonotype was detected only a few times. The chain has TRBV6-5 and TRBJ2-1, with 14 bases that match TRBD2. Germline assignment: CDR1 MNHEY and CDR2 SVGAGI. The V gene end was trimmed by 6 bases and the J gene end by 9 bases; junction bases not matched to a gene: 10. The CDR3 length is 16 residues. CDR3 amino acids: CASSHPGLAGAIEQFF. The DNA of the CDR3 is TGTGCCAGCAGCCATCCGGGACTAGCGGGAGCCATTGAGCAGTTCTTC.

DNA for the CDR3: TGTGCCAGCAGTTTAAGACAGGGGTTTACTGAAGCTTTCTTT. It translates to CASSLRQGFTEAFF. This chain uses TRBV27 with TRBJ1-1, with TRBD1 matching 8 bases. The CDR3 has 14 amino acids. Germline CDR1 is MNHEY and CDR2 is SMNVEV (reference sequence). The trim removed 2 bases at V and 5 bases at J, leaving 4 bases unmatched.

This clonotype was seen many times. This chain connects TRBV5-5 to TRBJ2-3; the D gene is possibly TRBD2 (6 bases). The germline V gene has CDR1 SGHKS and CDR2 YYEKEE (reference sequence). The V and J ends lost 5 bases and 0 bases respectively, with 10 bases between them. The CDR3 has 14 residues. CDR3 residues: CASRIAASTDTQYF. DNA of the CDR3: TGTGCCAGCAGGATAGCGGCCAGCACAGATACGCAGTATTTT.

This clonotype was recorded a few times. V is TRBV28 and J is TRBJ2-1, with TRBD1 identical over 7 bases. Germline V lookup: CDR1 MDHEN, CDR2 SYDVKM. This CDR3 comprises 13 residues. V was pared by 10 bases and J by 1 base, with 4 bases of the junction left unmatched. CDR3 region: CATRQGSYNEQFF. Written as DNA, the CDR3 is TGTGCCACGCGACAGGGTTCCTACAATGAGCAGTTCTTC.

This clonotype was observed at least ten times. The J gene is TRBJ2-7, the V gene TRBV12-3 or TRBV12-4, with D hard to call. The CDR3 is 12 amino acids. Between the trimmed V and J ends, which lost 9 bases and 3 bases, there was a span of 12 bases. The CDR3 sequence: CASTDGIYEQYF. The CDR3, as DNA: TGTGCCAGTACAGACGGAATCTACGAGCAGTACTTC.

This clonotype has more than one count but fewer than ten. V gene TRBV3-1 combines with J gene TRBJ2-3, with D tentatively TRBD1 (6 bases). V was shortened by 10 bases and J by 2 bases, with 16 bases between the two germline ends. Germline loops: CDR1 LGHDT, CDR2 YNNKEL (reference sequence). This CDR3 comprises 14 residues. CDR3: CATRAGAFTDTQYF. The CDR3 coding sequence is TGTGCCACCCGGGCAGGGGCTTTCACAGATACGCAGTATTTT.

The rearrangement joins TRBV12-3 or TRBV12-4 to TRBJ2-7; 10 bases align to TRBD1. Trimming removed 5 bases from V and 7 bases from J; junction bases left unmatched: 8. There are 14 residues in the CDR3. CDR3 loop: CASSQTGGYNEQYF. The CDR3, as DNA: TGTGCCAGCAGTCAGACAGGGGGCTACAATGAGCAGTACTTC.

The rearrangement links TRBV2 to TRBJ1-5; a possible D gene is TRBD1 (5 bases). Trimming removed 3 bases from V and 1 base from J, with 7 bases in between. This CDR3 comprises 14 residues. Per germline, CDR1 SNHLY and CDR2 FYNNEI. CDR3: CASSEGDSNQPQHF. CDR3 DNA sequence: TGTGCCAGCAGTGAGGGGGACAGCAATCAGCCCCAGCATTTT.

V gene TRBV7-9 combines with J gene TRBJ2-1; D call uncertain. Trimming shortened V by 5 bases and J by 2 bases, and 10 bases separated the two germline ends. Germline assignment: CDR1 SEHNR and CDR2 FQNEAQ (reference sequence). This CDR3 is built from 14 residues. CDR3 in DNA: TGTGCCAGCAGCCCCCCTGGCACCTACAATGAGCAGTTCTTC. Translation gives CASSPPGTYNEQFF.

This clonotype was detected a few times. The CDR3 spells CASSLDLGLAWDTQYF. CDR3 bases: TGTGCCAGCAGCTTAGATCTGGGACTAGCGTGGGATACGCAGTATTTT. This chain links TRBV7-2 with TRBJ2-3; 10 nucleotides agree with TRBD2. Germline V gene data show CDR1 as SGHTA and CDR2 as FQGNSA. J lost 6 bases, V lost 1 base, and 7 bases had no gene match. The CDR3 covers 16 residues. The variable domain in full, completed from reference TRBV7-2 and TRBJ2-3, reads GAGVSQSPSNKVTEKGKDVELRCDPISGHTALYWYRQSLGQGLEFLIYFQGNSAPDKSGLPSDRFSAERTGGSVSTLTIQRTQQEDSAVYLCASSLDLGLAWDTQYFGPGTRLTVL.

The V gene is TRBV6-1, the J gene TRBJ2-5, with 11 bases aligning to TRBD1. The J call is doubtful: the DNA matches TRBJ2-7 better. The CDR3 covers 15 residues. Germline loops: CDR1 MNHNS, CDR2 SASEGT. The CDR3 nucleotides read TGTGCCAGCAATCTAAGGACAGGGGGCTTTATCGAGCAGTACTTC. It yields the protein CASNLRTGGFIEQYF.

Points on this clonotype: The junction departs from germline at one end; a sequencing error may be responsible. CDR3 bases: TGCGCCAGCGGCCAAGACTCGGGACTAGCGGTCACAGATACGCAGTATTTT. Translation: CASGQDSGLAVTDTQYF. The rearrangement links TRBV4-3 to TRBJ2-3; 11 nucleotides align to TRBD2. The CDR3 length is 17 residues. Germline lookup yields CDR1 LGHNA and CDR2 YSLEER.

The sample holds one count of this clonotype. V usage is TRBV6-5 and J usage is TRBJ2-3; no clear D. The CDR3 is 15 residues long. Per germline, CDR1 MNHEY and CDR2 SVGAGI. V was shortened by 6 bases and J by 3 bases, with 16 bases between the two germline ends. CDR3 loop: CASSLNSIRTDTQYF. CDR3 in DNA: TGTGCCAGCAGCCTGAATTCTATACGTACAGATACGCAGTATTTT.

The chain links TRBV27 to TRBJ1-6; no clear D gene. V was clipped by 0 bases and J by 14 bases, with 11 bases between them. This CDR3 region has 13 residues. Per the germline V gene, CDR1 is MNHEY and CDR2 is SMNVEV (reference sequence). For the CDR3, the DNA is TGTGCCAGCAGTTTATCGGGCTCCCCGGCCCTCCACTTT. As protein: CASSLSGSPALHF.

V gene TRBV7-2 combines with J gene TRBJ1-6; D uncertain. CDR1 is SGHTA and CDR2 is FQGNSA in the germline V gene. V shed 2 bases and J shed 6 bases, with 11 bases lying between them. The CDR3 has 15 residues. CDR3 protein: CASSLFGQVNSPLHF. CDR3 sequence (DNA): TGTGCCAGCAGCTTATTTGGGCAGGTTAATTCACCCCTCCACTTT.

The gene calls are TRBV7-2 and TRBJ2-2; D might be TRBD1 (5 bases). Germline lookup yields CDR1 SGHTA and CDR2 FQGNSA. CDR3 size: 15 residues. Trimming stripped 3 bases from V and 4 bases from J, with 12 bases between. Written as DNA, the CDR3 is TGTGCCAGCAGCTTGTACAGGAGTTCCACCGGGGAGCTGTTTTTT. Translation gives CASSLYRSSTGELFF.

V usage is TRBV27 and J usage is TRBJ2-1, with a weak D call TRBD2 (6 bases). The DNA end is more similar to TRBJ2-7, so the J call may be wrong. The CDR3 runs 16 residues. The germline V gene encodes CDR1 MNHEY and CDR2 SMNVEV (reference sequence). The CDR3: CASSLVLAPSYNEQYF. In DNA, the CDR3 is TGTGCCAGCAGTTTAGTACTAGCCCCCTCCTACAATGAGCAGTACTTC.

This chain connects TRBV9 to TRBJ1-1; D is ambiguous. CDR3 size: 13 residues. Germline-derived CDR1 and CDR2 are SGDLS and YYNGEE. Between the trimmed V and J ends, which lost 0 bases and 4 bases, there was a span of 7 bases. DNA of the CDR3: TGTGCCAGCAGCGTAGCTACCGGCACTGAAGCTTTCTTT. Protein: CASSVATGTEAFF.

On this clonotype itself: Sequence at one end of the junction differs from germline and may be a read error. The chain employs TRBV7-9 and TRBJ2-1; TRBD2 agrees at 7 bases. The CDR3 has 13 amino acids. Germline CDR1 SEHNR, CDR2 FQNEAQ (reference sequence). CDR3 residues: CASKGLVRGEQLF. CDR3 sequence (DNA): TGTGCCAGCAAAGGACTAGTTAGGGGTGAGCAGCTCTTC. The entire variable domain, with the rest obtained from reference TRBV7-9 and TRBJ2-1, is as follows: DTGVSQNPRHKITKRGQNVTFRCDPISEHNRLYWYRQTLGQGPEFLTYFQNEAQLEKSRLLSDRFSAERPKGSFSTLEIQRTEQGDSAMYLCASKGLVRGEQLFGPGTRLTVL.